What follows is one T cell receptor (beta chain) and its context. Here immunoSEQ multiplex PCR was the method, and the copy in TCRdb shows in-frame clones only, minus some. The sample records more than 25,000 clones, roughly 91% being singletons. CDR1 and CDR2 from the germline V gene are SGHAT and FQNNGV. The CDR3 contains 13 residues. V lost 5 bases, J lost 0 bases, and 7 bases lay in between. These data come from a study of control samples from healthy donors and cancer patients. The chain carries TRBV11-2 and TRBJ2-5; no reliable D call. The sequence was obtained from a man aged 45-65 years with lung cancer. The sequenced sample consisted of PBMCs. The CDR3, as DNA: TGTGCCAGCAGCCGGAGCGACCAAGAGACCCAGTACTTC. Protein: CASSRSDQETQYF. Supplemented by reference TRBV11-2 and TRBJ2-5, the full variable domain reads EAGVAQSPRYKIIEKRQSVAFWCNPISGHATLYWYQQILGQGPKLLIQFQNNGVVDDSQLPKDRFSAERLKGVDSTLKIQPAKLEDSAVYLCASSRSDQETQYFGPGTRLLVL.